The clone carrying this TCR beta chain was counted only a few times. The CDR3 covers 15 residues. V lost 10 bases and J lost 1; bases outside the gene matches: 6. Germline-derived CDR1 and CDR2 are WSHSY and SAAADI. The data are from a study of blood T cell repertoires in COVID-19. Whole-study context: There were acute and convalescent COVID-19 samples, and they came from the United States, Italy and Spain. In each case, the material was cDNA or gDNA derived from T cells, B-cell-depleted T cells, or PBMCs.

Authors' processing steps: Using reference gene primer amplification, nucleated cell counts were estimated. Profiling relied on immunoSEQ multiplex PCR, and the TCRdb table lists in-frame clones only, not all of them. V, J and clone size reflect that table, while D and trimming were determined from the DNA. The table has 35,000 to 40,000 clones, approximately 80% seen once. Sequenced sample: peripheral blood. The V and J genes are TRBV10-2 and TRBJ2-5; 13 bases align to TRBD2. The origin of this receptor is a man between 65 and 80 years old with acute or convalescent COVID-19. The CDR3 nucleotides read TGCGCCACTAGACTAGCGGGGGGCATCCAAGAGACCCAGTACTTC. As protein: CATRLAGGIQETQYF.